The rows below give T cell receptor beta chains drawn from one sample of a study of regulatory T cells in long-lasting Graves disease. TCRdb used MiXCR to reprocess the multiplex PCR reads, holding one entry per CDR3 protein. The repertoire consists of 350,000 to 450,000 distinct CDR3 sequences, with more than 20% occurring once and the leading ten covering around a quarter. The sequencing used peripheral blood mononuclear cells (PBMCs), collected when the disease was refractory, from a patient treated with antithyroid drugs. The receptors shown here come from a woman aged 40 to 49 with Graves disease. Both conserved end residues are part of each CDR3. D genes are given only for firm matches. Expanded clones are given a class, and other clones once, few, many or no size at all.

CDR3aa: CASTRLAGSPYEQYF
CDR3nt: TGTGCCAGCACTAGACTAGCGGGTTCCCCCTACGAGCAGTACTTC
len: 15
j_gene: TRBJ2-7
abundance: many
d_gene: TRBD2
v_gene: TRBV28

CDR3aa: CATSRESGYINIQYF
CDR3nt: TGTGCCACCAGCAGAGAAAGTGGCTACATAAACATTCAGTACTTC
len: 15
j_gene: TRBJ2-4
abundance: many
d_gene: NA
v_gene: TRBV15

CDR3aa: CASSDFGGGYEQYF
CDR3nt: TGTGCCAGCAGTGACTTCGGGGGAGGCTACGAGCAGTACTTC
len: 14
j_gene: TRBJ2-7
abundance: many
d_gene: NA
v_gene: TRBV2

CDR3aa: CASSATLRTDTQYF
CDR3nt: TGTGCCAGCAGCGCCACCTTAAGGACAGATACGCAGTATTTT
len: 14
j_gene: TRBJ2-3
abundance: NA
d_gene: NA
v_gene: TRBV2

CDR3aa: CAGGNKGQTYTF
CDR3nt: TGTGCCGGTGGGAACAAAGGGCAAACCTACACCTTC
len: 12
j_gene: TRBJ1-2
abundance: NA
d_gene: NA
v_gene: TRBV19

CDR3aa: CASGRNRGFETQYF
CDR3nt: TGTGCCAGCGGGAGGAACAGGGGCTTTGAGACCCAGTACTTC
len: 14
j_gene: TRBJ2-5
abundance: many
d_gene: NA
v_gene: TRBV2

CDR3aa: CASSSPEGGHNEQFF
CDR3nt: TGTGCCAGCAGCTCCCCAGAGGGTGGCCACAATGAGCAGTTCTTC
len: 15
j_gene: TRBJ2-1
abundance: few
d_gene: NA
v_gene: TRBV7-2

CDR3aa: CASSTGQVTAEETQYF
CDR3nt: TGCGCCAGCAGCACTGGACAGGTGACAGCTGAAGAGACCCAGTACTTC
len: 16
j_gene: TRBJ2-5
abundance: NA
d_gene: TRBD1
v_gene: TRBV5-1

CDR3aa: CATSRDRMLRANTGELFF
CDR3nt: TGTGCCACCAGCAGAGATCGGATGTTGAGGGCGAACACCGGGGAGCTGTTTTTT
len: 18
j_gene: TRBJ2-2
abundance: many
d_gene: NA
v_gene: TRBV15

CDR3aa: CASSRLSVGNSNYEQYF
CDR3nt: TGTGCCAGCAGCCGTCTCTCCGTGGGAAACAGTAACTACGAGCAGTACTTC
len: 17
j_gene: TRBJ2-7
abundance: NA
d_gene: NA
v_gene: TRBV3-1

CDR3aa: CASSYETGFGEQYF
CDR3nt: TGTGCCAGCAGTTACGAGACAGGATTTGGCGAGCAGTACTTC
len: 14
j_gene: TRBJ2-7
abundance: many
d_gene: NA
v_gene: TRBV6-5

CDR3aa: CAWRPTSRAKNIQYF
CDR3nt: TGTGCCTGGAGGCCGACTAGCAGAGCCAAAAACATTCAGTACTTC
len: 15
j_gene: TRBJ2-4
abundance: NA
d_gene: TRBD2
v_gene: TRBV30

CDR3aa: CASSLPGKREETQYF
CDR3nt: TGTGCCAGCAGTTTGCCAGGAAAAAGAGAAGAGACCCAGTACTTC
len: 15
j_gene: TRBJ2-5
abundance: many
d_gene: NA
v_gene: TRBV28

CDR3aa: CASSIIVGIWDEQYF
CDR3nt: TGTGCCAGCAGTATAATTGTGGGAATTTGGGACGAGCAGTACTTC
len: 15
j_gene: TRBJ2-7
abundance: NA
d_gene: NA
v_gene: TRBV2

CDR3aa: CASSYSTGGPFGYGYTF
CDR3nt: TGTGCCAGCAGTTACTCGACAGGCGGACCGTTTGGCTATGGCTACACCTTC
len: 17
j_gene: TRBJ1-2
abundance: many
d_gene: NA
v_gene: TRBV6-5

CDR3aa: CASTPNRGKNIQYF
CDR3nt: TGTGCCAGCACCCCGAATCGGGGCAAAAACATTCAGTACTTC
len: 14
j_gene: TRBJ2-4
abundance: many
d_gene: NA
v_gene: TRBV12-3/TRBV12-4

CDR3aa: CASSLYSMMNTEAFF
CDR3nt: TGTGCCAGCAGTCTCTATTCCATGATGAACACTGAAGCTTTCTTT
len: 15
j_gene: TRBJ1-1
abundance: few
d_gene: NA
v_gene: TRBV6-1

CDR3aa: CASSARRGAQGRNTIYF
CDR3nt: TGTGCCAGCAGCGCTAGGCGGGGGGCCCAGGGGAGGAACACCATATATTTT
len: 17
j_gene: TRBJ1-3
abundance: NA
d_gene: NA
v_gene: TRBV7-2

CDR3aa: CASSAGLYEQYF
CDR3nt: TGTGCCAGCAGCGCCGGACTCTACGAGCAGTACTTC
len: 12
j_gene: TRBJ2-7
abundance: NA
d_gene: NA
v_gene: TRBV11-2

CDR3aa: CASRSRGPGNTEAFF
CDR3nt: TGTGCCAGTAGATCACGAGGGCCAGGCAACACTGAAGCTTTCTTT
len: 15
j_gene: TRBJ1-1
abundance: many
d_gene: NA
v_gene: TRBV19

CDR3aa: CASVHWTGELFF
CDR3nt: TGTGCCAGTGTACATTGGACCGGGGAGCTGTTTTTT
len: 12
j_gene: TRBJ2-2
abundance: many
d_gene: NA
v_gene: TRBV2

CDR3aa: CAISGSLNSGNTIYF
CDR3nt: TGTGCCATCAGTGGAAGCCTTAACTCTGGAAACACCATATATTTT
len: 15
j_gene: TRBJ1-3
abundance: NA
d_gene: NA
v_gene: TRBV10-3

CDR3aa: CASSQDRQGRDTQYF
CDR3nt: TGTGCCAGCAGCCAAGATCGGCAGGGAAGAGATACGCAGTATTTT
len: 15
j_gene: TRBJ2-3
abundance: NA
d_gene: NA
v_gene: TRBV3-1

CDR3aa: CASSPGHGRNQPQHF
CDR3nt: TGTGCCAGCAGTCCGGGACACGGTCGCAATCAGCCCCAGCATTTT
len: 15
j_gene: TRBJ1-5
abundance: many
d_gene: NA
v_gene: TRBV28

CDR3aa: CASSLFGIQLMMETQYF
CDR3nt: TGTGCCAGCAGTCTGTTCGGCATCCAACTTATGATGGAGACCCAGTACTTC
len: 17
j_gene: TRBJ2-5
abundance: many
d_gene: NA
v_gene: TRBV6-1

CDR3aa: CASSYSKGGAAEVYGYTF
CDR3nt: TGTGCCAGCAGTTACTCGAAGGGGGGGGCGGCAGAAGTCTATGGCTACACCTTC
len: 18
j_gene: TRBJ1-2
abundance: many
d_gene: NA
v_gene: TRBV6-5

CDR3aa: CAWNLLEGEKLFF
CDR3nt: TGTGCCTGGAATCTCCTCGAGGGTGAAAAACTGTTTTTT
len: 13
j_gene: TRBJ1-4
abundance: NA
d_gene: NA
v_gene: TRBV30

CDR3aa: CSARDYRVGPYEQYF
CDR3nt: TGCAGTGCTAGAGATTATAGGGTGGGTCCTTACGAGCAGTACTTC
len: 15
j_gene: TRBJ2-7
abundance: NA
d_gene: NA
v_gene: TRBV20-1

CDR3aa: CASSVGTGSAETQYF
CDR3nt: TGTGCCAGCAGCGTAGGGACAGGGAGTGCGGAGACCCAGTACTTC
len: 15
j_gene: TRBJ2-5
abundance: NA
d_gene: TRBD1
v_gene: TRBV9

CDR3aa: CASSKGFSRDTEAFF
CDR3nt: TGTGCCAGCAGCAAAGGGTTCAGCCGGGACACTGAAGCTTTCTTT
len: 15
j_gene: TRBJ1-1
abundance: NA
d_gene: NA
v_gene: TRBV3-1

CDR3aa: CASSLVGTSGVYEQYF
CDR3nt: TGCGCCAGCAGCTTGGTAGGAACTAGCGGAGTCTACGAGCAGTACTTC
len: 16
j_gene: TRBJ2-7
abundance: many
d_gene: TRBD2
v_gene: TRBV5-1

CDR3aa: CASSYGRTAWGYTF
CDR3nt: TGTGCCAGCAGTTACGGTCGGACGGCCTGGGGCTACACCTTC
len: 14
j_gene: TRBJ1-2
abundance: once
d_gene: NA
v_gene: TRBV27

CDR3aa: CASSPLGDRVGETQYF
CDR3nt: TGTGCCAGCAGTCCCCTGGGGGACAGGGTAGGAGAGACCCAGTACTTC
len: 16
j_gene: TRBJ2-5
abundance: NA
d_gene: TRBD1
v_gene: TRBV27

CDR3aa: CASSPIGGLSKNIQYF
CDR3nt: TGTGCCAGCAGTCCAATCGGAGGGCTGTCCAAAAACATTCAGTACTTC
len: 16
j_gene: TRBJ2-4
abundance: NA
d_gene: NA
v_gene: TRBV3-1

CDR3aa: CGWASGRVKETQYF
CDR3nt: TGCGGGTGGGCTAGCGGGAGAGTTAAAGAGACCCAGTACTTC
len: 14
j_gene: TRBJ2-5
abundance: few
d_gene: TRBD2
v_gene: TRBV20-1

CDR3aa: CASSLAIYRFYEQYF
CDR3nt: TGTGCCAGCAGTCTAGCGATATACCGGTTCTACGAGCAGTACTTC
len: 15
j_gene: TRBJ2-7
abundance: many
d_gene: NA
v_gene: TRBV28

CDR3aa: CASRGTGEYSGNTIYF
CDR3nt: TGTGCCAGCAGAGGGACAGGGGAGTACTCTGGAAACACCATATATTTT
len: 16
j_gene: TRBJ1-3
abundance: few
d_gene: TRBD1
v_gene: TRBV2

CDR3aa: CASSPSGYSYEQYF
CDR3nt: TGTGCCAGCAGTCCCAGCGGGTACTCCTACGAGCAGTACTTC
len: 14
j_gene: TRBJ2-7
abundance: NA
d_gene: NA
v_gene: TRBV7-2

CDR3aa: CASSPWGTRDTIYF
CDR3nt: TGTGCCAGCAGCCCGTGGGGGACGAGGGACACCATATATTTT
len: 14
j_gene: TRBJ1-3
abundance: few
d_gene: NA
v_gene: TRBV28

CDR3aa: CASSFRGRDNQPQHF
CDR3nt: TGTGCCAGCAGCTTCAGGGGGAGGGACAATCAGCCCCAGCATTTT
len: 15
j_gene: TRBJ1-5
abundance: NA
d_gene: TRBD1
v_gene: TRBV13

CDR3aa: CASGSPGLAGGQETQYF
CDR3nt: TGTGCCAGCGGAAGCCCGGGACTAGCGGGAGGGCAAGAGACCCAGTACTTC
len: 17
j_gene: TRBJ2-5
abundance: many
d_gene: TRBD2
v_gene: TRBV7-8

CDR3aa: CASSLLTSTGKTQYF
CDR3nt: TGTGCCAGCAGCTTACTCACTTCAACAGGGAAAACCCAGTACTTC
len: 15
j_gene: TRBJ2-5
abundance: many
d_gene: NA
v_gene: TRBV11-2

CDR3aa: CASSYTWATQHEKLFF
CDR3nt: TGTGCCAGCTCATATACTTGGGCAACCCAGCATGAAAAACTGTTTTTT
len: 16
j_gene: TRBJ1-4
abundance: few
d_gene: NA
v_gene: TRBV18

CDR3aa: CSVAAGAHYEQYF
CDR3nt: TGCAGCGTCGCGGCAGGGGCACACTACGAGCAGTACTTC
len: 13
j_gene: TRBJ2-7
abundance: few
d_gene: NA
v_gene: TRBV29-1

CDR3aa: CASTGDRGQYEQYF
CDR3nt: TGTGCCAGCACCGGGGACAGGGGGCAATACGAGCAGTACTTC
len: 14
j_gene: TRBJ2-7
abundance: many
d_gene: TRBD1
v_gene: TRBV6-1

CDR3aa: CASSPAGNVYSNQPQHF
CDR3nt: TGTGCCAGCAGCCCAGCTGGAAATGTTTATAGCAATCAGCCCCAGCATTTT
len: 17
j_gene: TRBJ1-5
abundance: NA
d_gene: NA
v_gene: TRBV6-1

CDR3aa: CASSQDGLMNTEAFF
CDR3nt: TGTGCCAGCAGCCAAGATGGGTTAATGAACACTGAAGCTTTCTTT
len: 15
j_gene: TRBJ1-1
abundance: few
d_gene: NA
v_gene: TRBV3-1

CDR3aa: CASSLYRSGNTGELFF
CDR3nt: TGTGCCAGCAGCTTATACCGTTCCGGAAACACCGGGGAGCTGTTTTTT
len: 16
j_gene: TRBJ2-2
abundance: many
d_gene: NA
v_gene: TRBV11-2

CDR3aa: CASSSGTAGTEAFF
CDR3nt: TGTGCCAGCAGCTCCGGGACAGCCGGCACTGAAGCTTTCTTT
len: 14
j_gene: TRBJ1-1
abundance: NA
d_gene: TRBD1
v_gene: TRBV7-8

CDR3aa: CAISESNLGRGEQYF
CDR3nt: TGTGCCATCAGTGAGTCGAATCTGGGCAGGGGCGAGCAGTACTTC
len: 15
j_gene: TRBJ2-7
abundance: few
d_gene: NA
v_gene: TRBV10-3

CDR3aa: CASSWRVVGNTEAFF
CDR3nt: TGTGCCAGCAGCTGGCGGGTCGTGGGGAACACTGAAGCTTTCTTT
len: 15
j_gene: TRBJ1-1
abundance: NA
d_gene: NA
v_gene: TRBV5-8

CDR3aa: CASTRAGSQETQYF
CDR3nt: TGTGCCAGCACCAGAGCGGGATCCCAAGAGACCCAGTACTTC
len: 14
j_gene: TRBJ2-5
abundance: many
d_gene: TRBD2
v_gene: TRBV12-3/TRBV12-4

CDR3aa: CASSDQRVNNEQFF
CDR3nt: TGTGCCAGCAGTGATCAGCGGGTAAACAATGAGCAGTTCTTC
len: 14
j_gene: TRBJ2-1
abundance: once
d_gene: NA
v_gene: TRBV2

CDR3aa: CSARMVAYEQYF
CDR3nt: TGCAGTGCTAGGATGGTAGCCTACGAGCAGTACTTC
len: 12
j_gene: TRBJ2-7
abundance: many
d_gene: NA
v_gene: TRBV20-1